This is a list of T cell receptor beta chains from one sample in a study of cytomegalovirus exposure and HLA in healthy donors. Profiled with immunoSEQ multiplex PCR; TCRdb holds only in-frame clones, not every one. The sample has about 180,000 clones; 72% are singletons. Sequencing was carried out using PBMCs. The receptors derive from a human donor in good health. The conserved cysteine and the conserved F or W are not part of the CDR3 here. The D gene is left open where the match is weak.

D: .; J: TRBJ2-6; V: TRBV7-2; CDR3: ASSQTNVLT
D: TRBD1; J: TRBJ2-1; V: TRBV9; CDR3: ASSKNAGGFYNEQF
D: .; J: TRBJ1-3; V: TRBV30; CDR3: AWSVPGGNTIY
D: .; J: TRBJ2-7; V: TRBV6-5; CDR3: ASSEGGLSGEQY
D: TRBD1; J: TRBJ2-7; V: TRBV10-3; CDR3: AIRGDREGSEQY
D: TRBD1; J: TRBJ1-1; V: TRBV15; CDR3: ATSRAGQGNTEAF
D: .; J: TRBJ2-2; V: TRBV4-3; CDR3: ASSQGAGDTGELF
D: TRBD2; J: TRBJ2-1; V: TRBV6-4; CDR3: ASSPTGAGGPNEQF
D: .; J: TRBJ1-2; V: TRBV6-6; CDR3: ASSSSTDLNGYT
D: .; J: TRBJ2-4; V: TRBV7-2; CDR3: ASSLFITTLLAKNIQY
D: TRBD2; J: TRBJ2-7; V: TRBV5-4; CDR3: ASSLDGGGNYEQY
D: TRBD2; J: TRBJ2-3; V: TRBV29-1; CDR3: SVGTSGGGYTDTQY
D: TRBD1; J: TRBJ2-7; V: TRBV5-8; CDR3: ASSLPGGYEQY
D: .; J: TRBJ2-7; V: TRBV7-9; CDR3: ASSRGSYEQY
D: TRBD1; J: TRBJ1-2; V: TRBV27; CDR3: ASSTGQDYGYT
D: .; J: TRBJ2-5; V: TRBV6-6; CDR3: ASSRQVGAGETQY
D: .; J: TRBJ2-1; V: TRBV12-5; CDR3: ASDYAYRDEQF
D: TRBD2; J: TRBJ2-5; V: TRBV7-7; CDR3: ASSLGGTTQETQY
D: TRBD1; J: .; V: TRBV6-5; CDR3: ASSPGQGGAYEQY
D: .; J: TRBJ1-1; V: TRBV7-2; CDR3: ASSLDRGPDTEAF
D: .; J: TRBJ2-7; V: TRBV25-1; CDR3: ASSVTDRSYGQY
D: .; J: TRBJ2-5; V: TRBV10-3; CDR3: AISESRGGETQY
D: .; J: TRBJ1-5; V: TRBV7-2; CDR3: ASSLGGDQPQH
D: TRBD2; J: TRBJ2-1; V: TRBV11-2; CDR3: ASSSSGGVLYNEQF
D: .; J: TRBJ1-1; V: TRBV7-9; CDR3: ASSLGRGIRGTEAF
D: .; J: TRBJ2-1; V: TRBV30; CDR3: AWSTGGEQF
D: .; J: TRBJ1-6; V: TRBV6-5; CDR3: ASSYGAAVSSPLH
D: .; J: TRBJ1-4; V: TRBV30; CDR3: AWSVLSANEKLF
D: .; J: TRBJ1-3; V: TRBV11-2; CDR3: ASSLEQSGNTIY
D: TRBD1; J: TRBJ1-2; V: TRBV7-9; CDR3: ASSLVGTENSNYGYT
D: .; J: TRBJ2-5; V: TRBV12-5; CDR3: ASGLTEETQY
D: .; J: TRBJ2-7; V: TRBV6-1; CDR3: ASSEARGSYEQY
D: TRBD2; J: TRBJ2-7; V: TRBV7-2; CDR3: ASSLLAGASYEQY
D: TRBD1; J: TRBJ1-2; V: TRBV27; CDR3: ASSNRDRDPGYT
D: .; J: TRBJ1-1; V: TRBV19; CDR3: AVRGMSTEAF
D: .; J: TRBJ2-1; V: TRBV7-9; CDR3: ASSYNNPVGEQF
D: TRBD1; J: TRBJ2-3; V: TRBV7-3; CDR3: ASSLRGQGADTQY
D: .; J: TRBJ2-5; V: TRBV5-1; CDR3: ASSFSWPLTETQY
D: TRBD2; J: TRBJ2-7; V: TRBV2; CDR3: AIPRASGASYEQY
D: .; J: TRBJ2-1; V: TRBV5-8; CDR3: ASTGPGWVNEQF
D: TRBD1; J: TRBJ1-5; V: TRBV19; CDR3: ASNRRDRDQPQH
D: TRBD2; J: TRBJ2-7; V: TRBV7-2; CDR3: ASSLDPSGYEQY
D: .; J: TRBJ2-3; V: TRBV6-6; CDR3: ASSWGRSGGTQY
D: TRBD1; J: TRBJ1-5; V: TRBV10-3; CDR3: AISERTGEQPQH
D: .; J: TRBJ1-4; V: TRBV2; CDR3: ASSGANEKLF
D: .; J: TRBJ2-5; V: TRBV7-6; CDR3: ASSPQRGQGMAQY
D: .; J: TRBJ1-1; V: TRBV7-2; CDR3: ASSLEAGHDTEAF
D: .; J: TRBJ1-1; V: TRBV10-3; CDR3: AISESTGYTEAF
D: .; J: TRBJ2-1; V: TRBV5-1; CDR3: ASSREVTNEQF
D: .; J: TRBJ1-1; V: TRBV7-8; CDR3: ASSLVMGGTEAF
D: .; J: TRBJ1-3; V: TRBV11-2; CDR3: ASSLYGGGNTIY